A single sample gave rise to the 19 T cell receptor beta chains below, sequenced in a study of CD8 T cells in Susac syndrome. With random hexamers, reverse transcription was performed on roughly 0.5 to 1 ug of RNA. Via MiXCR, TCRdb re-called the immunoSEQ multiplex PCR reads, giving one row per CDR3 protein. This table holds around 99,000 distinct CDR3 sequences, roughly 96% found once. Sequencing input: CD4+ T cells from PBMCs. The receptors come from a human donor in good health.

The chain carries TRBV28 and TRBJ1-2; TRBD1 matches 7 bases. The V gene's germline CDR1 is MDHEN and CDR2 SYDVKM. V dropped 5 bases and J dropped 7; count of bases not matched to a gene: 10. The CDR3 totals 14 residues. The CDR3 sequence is CASSLSDRRGGYTF. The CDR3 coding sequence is TGTGCCAGCAGTCTATCGGACAGGAGGGGTGGCTACACCTTC.

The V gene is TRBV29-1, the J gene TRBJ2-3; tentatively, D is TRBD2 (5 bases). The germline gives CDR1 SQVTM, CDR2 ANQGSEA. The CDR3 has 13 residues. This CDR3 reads CTTETRATDTQYF. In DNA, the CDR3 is TGCACCACAGAAACGAGGGCCACAGATACGCAGTATTTT.

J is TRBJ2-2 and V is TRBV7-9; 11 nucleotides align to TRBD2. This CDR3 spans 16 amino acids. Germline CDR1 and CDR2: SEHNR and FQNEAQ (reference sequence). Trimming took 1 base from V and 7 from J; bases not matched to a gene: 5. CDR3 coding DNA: TGTGCCAGCAGCTTAGGTTCCGGGACTAGCGGCGGGGAGCTGTTTTTT. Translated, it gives CASSLGSGTSGGELFF.

CDR3 sequence reads: CSATMQGTDTQYF. The CDR3 region has the DNA TGCAGTGCTACCATGCAGGGCACAGATACGCAGTATTTT. The chain employs TRBV20-1 and TRBJ2-3, with no clear D. CDR3 size: 13 residues. Deletions cut 4 bases from V and 1 base from J, with 9 bases between. The germline V gene has CDR1 DFQATT and CDR2 SNEGSKA (reference sequence).

CDR3 residues: CASSAITGGEQYF. The CDR3 nucleotides are TGTGCCAGCAGCGCAATTACAGGGGGCGAGCAGTACTTC. The V call is TRBV9, the J call TRBJ2-7, with 8 bases fitting TRBD1. Trimming removed 3 bases from V and 6 bases from J; junction bases left unmatched: 5. Germline loops: CDR1 SGDLS, CDR2 YYNGEE. The CDR3 covers 13 residues.

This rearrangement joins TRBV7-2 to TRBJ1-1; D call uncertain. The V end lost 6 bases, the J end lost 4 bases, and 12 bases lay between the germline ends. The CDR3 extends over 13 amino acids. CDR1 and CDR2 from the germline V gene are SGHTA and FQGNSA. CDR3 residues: CASRPTQGTEAFF. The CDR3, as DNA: TGTGCCAGCAGGCCGACTCAAGGCACTGAAGCTTTCTTT.

DNA of the CDR3: TGTGCCAGCAGCTTACTCGGGATGGCGTTCTTC. This gives the protein CASSLLGMAFF. The rearrangement joins TRBV7-2 to TRBJ2-1, with a possible D match to TRBD2 (5 bases). Germline-derived CDR1 and CDR2 are SGHTA and FQGNSA. Trimming took 2 bases from V and 15 from J, leaving 11 bases between them. CDR3 length equals 11 residues. Combining the CDR3 with reference TRBV7-2 and TRBJ2-1 gives the whole variable domain GAGVSQSPSNKVTEKGKDVELRCDPISGHTALYWYRQSLGQGLEFLIYFQGNSAPDKSGLPSDRFSAERTGGSVSTLTIQRTQQEDSAVYLCASSLLGMAFFGPGTRLTVL.

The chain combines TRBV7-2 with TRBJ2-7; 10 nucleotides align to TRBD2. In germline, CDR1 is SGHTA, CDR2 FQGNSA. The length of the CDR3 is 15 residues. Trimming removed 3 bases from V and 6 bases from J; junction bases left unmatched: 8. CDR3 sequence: CASSFASGRTGEQYF. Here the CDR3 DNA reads TGTGCCAGCAGCTTCGCTAGCGGGAGAACAGGCGAGCAGTACTTC. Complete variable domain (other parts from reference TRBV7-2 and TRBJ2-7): GAGVSQSPSNKVTEKGKDVELRCDPISGHTALYWYRQSLGQGLEFLIYFQGNSAPDKSGLPSDRFSAERTGGSVSTLTIQRTQQEDSAVYLCASSFASGRTGEQYFGPGTRLTVT.

The CDR3 region is CSVERQMNTEAFF. The CDR3 nucleotides are TGCAGCGTTGAAAGACAGATGAACACTGAAGCTTTCTTT. The chain uses TRBV29-1 and TRBJ1-1; the D gene is possibly TRBD1 (5 bases). The CDR3 runs to 13 residues. Germline assignment: CDR1 SQVTM and CDR2 ANQGSEA. V was pared by 2 bases and J by 0 bases, with 7 bases between. Using reference TRBV29-1 and TRBJ1-1 for the parts outside the CDR3, the full variable domain is SAVISQKPSRDICQRGTSLTIQCQVDSQVTMMFWYRQQPGQSLTLIATANQGSEATYESGFVIDKFPISRPNLTFSTLTVSNMSPEDSSIYLCSVERQMNTEAFFGQGTRLTVV.

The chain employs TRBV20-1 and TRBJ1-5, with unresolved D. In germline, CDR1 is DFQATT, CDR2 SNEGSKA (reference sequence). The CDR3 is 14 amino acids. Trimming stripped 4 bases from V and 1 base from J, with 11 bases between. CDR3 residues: CSATDGSSNQPQHF. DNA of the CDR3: TGCAGTGCTACCGACGGGTCCAGCAATCAGCCCCAGCATTTT.

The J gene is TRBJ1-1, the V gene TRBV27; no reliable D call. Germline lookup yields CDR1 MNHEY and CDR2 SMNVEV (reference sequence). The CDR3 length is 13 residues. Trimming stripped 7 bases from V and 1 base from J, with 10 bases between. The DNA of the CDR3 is TGTGCCAGCAAGATGAGGACGAACACTGAAGCTTTCTTT. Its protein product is CASKMRTNTEAFF.

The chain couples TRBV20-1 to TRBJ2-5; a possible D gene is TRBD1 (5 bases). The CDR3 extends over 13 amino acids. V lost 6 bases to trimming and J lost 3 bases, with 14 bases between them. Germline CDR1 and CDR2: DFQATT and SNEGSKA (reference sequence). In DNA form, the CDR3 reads TGCAGTGCCCTGTTGCAGGGTGAAGAGACCCAGTACTTC. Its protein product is CSALLQGEETQYF.

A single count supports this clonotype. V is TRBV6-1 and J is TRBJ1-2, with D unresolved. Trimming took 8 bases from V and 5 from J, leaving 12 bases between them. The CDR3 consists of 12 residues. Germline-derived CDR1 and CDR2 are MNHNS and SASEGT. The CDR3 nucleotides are TGTGCCAGCCAGGCGGACTCGTATGGCTACACCTTC. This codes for CASQADSYGYTF.

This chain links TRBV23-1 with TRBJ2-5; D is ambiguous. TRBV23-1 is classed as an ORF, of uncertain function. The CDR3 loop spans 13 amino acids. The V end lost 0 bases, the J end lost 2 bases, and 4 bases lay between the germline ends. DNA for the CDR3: TGCGCCAGCAGTCAATCGAAACAAGAGACCCAGTACTTC. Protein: CASSQSKQETQYF.

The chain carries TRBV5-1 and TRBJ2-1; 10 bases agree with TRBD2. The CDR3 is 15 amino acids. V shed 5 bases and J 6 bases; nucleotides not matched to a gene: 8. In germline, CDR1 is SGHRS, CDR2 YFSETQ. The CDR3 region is CASRPLAGAGNEQFF. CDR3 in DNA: TGCGCCAGCAGACCCCTAGCGGGAGCCGGCAATGAGCAGTTCTTC.

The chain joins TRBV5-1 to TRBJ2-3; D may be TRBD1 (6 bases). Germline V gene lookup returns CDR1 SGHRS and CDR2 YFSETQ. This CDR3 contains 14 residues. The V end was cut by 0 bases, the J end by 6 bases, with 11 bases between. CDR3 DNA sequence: TGCGCCAGCAGCTTGGTGGGGGCTACGGATACGCAGTATTTT. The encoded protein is CASSLVGATDTQYF.

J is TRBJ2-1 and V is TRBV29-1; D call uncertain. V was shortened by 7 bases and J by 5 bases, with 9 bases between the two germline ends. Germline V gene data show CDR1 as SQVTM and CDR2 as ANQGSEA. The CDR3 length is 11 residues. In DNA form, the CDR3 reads TGCAGCGAATGGACCCACAATGAGCAGTTCTTC. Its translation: CSEWTHNEQFF.

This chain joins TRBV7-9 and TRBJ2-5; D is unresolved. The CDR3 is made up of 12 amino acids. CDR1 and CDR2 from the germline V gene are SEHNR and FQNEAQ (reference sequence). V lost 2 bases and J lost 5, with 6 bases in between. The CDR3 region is CASSLLGETQYF. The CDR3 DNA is TGTGCCAGCAGCTTACTCGGGGAGACCCAGTACTTC.

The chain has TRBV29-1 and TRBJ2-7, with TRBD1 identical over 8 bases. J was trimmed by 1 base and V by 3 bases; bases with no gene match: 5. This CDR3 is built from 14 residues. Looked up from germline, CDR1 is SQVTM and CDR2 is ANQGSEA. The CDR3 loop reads CSVEARDRSYEQYF. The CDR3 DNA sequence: TGCAGCGTTGAGGCTCGGGACAGGTCCTACGAGCAGTACTTC.